A single sample gave rise to the 11 T cell receptor beta chains below, sequenced in a study of cytotoxic CD8 clonotypes in ibrutinib-treated CLL. Produced via immunoSEQ multiplex PCR; TCRdb's table is partial and in-frame only. This table has about 44,000 clones, about 70% appearing once. The source was PBMCs, collected after 12 months of ibrutinib treatment. The source of these receptors is a human donor with chronic lymphocytic leukemia.

CDR3 DNA sequence: TGCGCCAGCAGCCAAGAGGGCCCCGGTGAGCAGTTCTTC. Residues: CASSQEGPGEQFF. The rearrangement uses TRBV4-3 and TRBJ2-1; D gene unclear. Trimming removed 0 bases from V and 9 bases from J, with 9 bases in between. This CDR3 has 13 amino acids. Germline V gene lookup returns CDR1 LGHNA and CDR2 YSLEER.

The gene calls are TRBV4-3 and TRBJ2-3; possible D gene TRBD2, 5 bases. Looked up from germline, CDR1 is LGHNA and CDR2 is YSLEER. CDR3 length: 17 residues. V lost 0 bases and J 4 bases, leaving 17 bases between the germline ends. This CDR3 reads CASSQDLPGDGADTQYF. In nucleotides, the CDR3 is TGCGCCAGCAGCCAAGATCTCCCGGGCGACGGGGCAGATACGCAGTATTTT.

This chain uses TRBV6-6 with TRBJ2-1; TRBD2 aligns across 11 bases. Trimming took 6 bases from V and 7 from J; bases not matched to a gene: 8. Germline lookup yields CDR1 MNHNY and CDR2 SVGAGI (reference sequence). The CDR3 spans 15 residues. The CDR3 is CASRPTSGSTNEQFF. The DNA for the CDR3 is TGTGCCAGCAGACCCACTAGCGGGAGTACAAATGAGCAGTTCTTC.

This clone came up a few times. The chain employs TRBV29-1 and TRBJ1-3; unclear D gene. V was trimmed by 3 bases and J by 0 bases, leaving 9 bases between them. This CDR3 comprises 14 residues. The germline gives CDR1 SQVTM, CDR2 ANQGSEA. This chain's CDR3 is CSVDGQSSGNTIYF. The CDR3 DNA sequence: TGCAGCGTTGACGGCCAGAGCTCTGGAAACACCATATATTTT.

This clone came up a few times. J is TRBJ2-7 and V is TRBV18; 8 bases line up with TRBD1. Trimming removed 1 base from V and 4 bases from J; junction bases left unmatched: 9. The CDR3 sequence is 16 residues long. Germline CDR1 and CDR2: KGHSH and LQKENI. The CDR3 reads CASSPQQDRATYEQYF. CDR3 nucleotides: TGTGCCAGCTCACCACAACAGGACAGGGCTACATACGAGCAGTACTTC.

The chain recombines TRBV28 with TRBJ2-5, with D unclear. Trimming took 3 bases from V and 1 from J, leaving 3 bases between them. Germline V gene lookup returns CDR1 MDHEN and CDR2 SYDVKM. The CDR3 has 12 amino acids. CDR3 loop: CASSFSQETQYF. The CDR3 DNA reads as TGTGCCAGCAGTTTCAGCCAAGAGACCCAGTACTTC.

This chain connects TRBV7-2 to TRBJ2-5; no clear D gene. Trimming cost V 5 bases and J 0 bases, with 7 bases left between them. From germline, CDR1 is SGHTA and CDR2 FQGNSA. This CDR3 is built from 13 residues. The CDR3 sequence: CASSPSNQETQYF. CDR3 DNA: TGTGCCAGCAGCCCCTCCAACCAAGAGACCCAGTACTTC.

This clone was observed once. The chain employs TRBV29-1 and TRBJ1-2, with D possibly being TRBD1 (6 bases). The CDR3 length is 12 residues. CDR1 and CDR2 (germline): SQVTM, ANQGSEA. The V end lost 6 bases, the J end lost 6 bases, and 14 bases lay between the germline ends. CDR3 protein: CSVGGQRNGYTF. In DNA, the CDR3 is TGCAGCGTGGGGGGGCAGCGCAATGGCTACACCTTC.

This clone was seen only a few times. The junction shows a germline mismatch at one end, possibly a read error. The J gene is TRBJ2-2, the V gene TRBV7-6; D is ambiguous. Germline CDR1 is SGHVS and CDR2 is FNYEAQ. The CDR3 loop spans 12 amino acids. CDR3 loop: CASGLPPGELFF. CDR3 in DNA: TGTGCCAGCGGCTTGCCCCCCGGGGAGCTGTTTTTT.

The chain is built from TRBV19 and TRBJ1-3; TRBD1 might be the D (6 bases). Germline V gene sequence: CDR1 LNHDA, CDR2 SQIVND (reference sequence). There are 18 residues in the CDR3. Trimming removed 5 bases from V and 4 bases from J, with 24 bases in between. Here the CDR3 reads CASSPLMGKQGSGNTIYF. In nucleotides, the CDR3 is TGTGCCAGTAGTCCCCTTATGGGGAAACAGGGTTCGGGAAACACCATATATTTT.

CDR3 in amino acids: CASRTGGARTDTQYF. For the CDR3, the DNA is TGTGCCAGCCGGACGGGGGGGGCGCGGACAGATACGCAGTATTTT. The gene calls are TRBV2 and TRBJ2-3; TRBD2 aligns across 8 bases. The CDR3 is made up of 15 amino acids. The V and J ends lost 8 bases and 3 bases, in that order; junction bases with no gene match: 10. Germline CDR1 reads SNHLY; CDR2 reads FYNNEI.